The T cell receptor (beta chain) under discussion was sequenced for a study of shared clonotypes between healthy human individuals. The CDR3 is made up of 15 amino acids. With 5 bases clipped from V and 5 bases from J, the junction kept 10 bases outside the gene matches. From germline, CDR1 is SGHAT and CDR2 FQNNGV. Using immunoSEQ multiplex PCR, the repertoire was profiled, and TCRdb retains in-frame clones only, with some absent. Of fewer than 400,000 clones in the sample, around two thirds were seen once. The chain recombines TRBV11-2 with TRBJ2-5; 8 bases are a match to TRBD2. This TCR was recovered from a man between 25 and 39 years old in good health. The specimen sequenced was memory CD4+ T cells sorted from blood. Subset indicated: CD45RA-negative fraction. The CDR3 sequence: CASSPAGGFGETQYF. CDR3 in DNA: TGTGCCAGCAGCCCCGCGGGGGGTTTCGGGGAGACCCAGTACTTC.